These 18 T cell receptor beta chains originate from one sample sequenced in a study of blood T cell repertoires in COVID-19. Assay: immunoSEQ multiplex PCR; the TCRdb copy retains only in-frame clones and omits some. The profile covers about 180,000 clones, with 70% to 90% appearing a single time and approximately 11% taken by the ten largest. The sequenced sample was peripheral blood. Every receptor here comes from a human donor with active or convalescent COVID-19. The donor label of this sample is uncertain.

The rearrangement uses TRBV12-3 or TRBV12-4 and TRBJ1-2; D gene ambiguous. The CDR3 runs 12 residues. V shed 6 bases and J shed 8 bases, with 13 bases lying between them. CDR3 residues: CASSPGIGGYTF. The CDR3 region has the DNA TGTGCCAGCAGCCCGGGTATCGGGGGCTACACCTTC.

V usage is TRBV29-1 and J usage is TRBJ2-3, with 11 bases fitting TRBD2. This CDR3 has 17 amino acids. Unmatched junction bases numbered 6, after V lost 0 bases and J lost 1 base. CDR1 is SQVTM, CDR2 ANQGSEA, per germline. The CDR3 protein is CSVEDNGLAGRTDTQYF. The CDR3 DNA follows: TGCAGCGTTGAAGACAACGGACTAGCGGGTCGCACAGATACGCAGTATTTT.

The J gene is TRBJ1-2, the V gene TRBV10-2; the D gene is possibly TRBD1 (5 bases). Germline CDR1 is WSHSY and CDR2 is SAAADI. This CDR3 comprises 13 residues. V lost 7 bases and J lost 6, with 15 bases in between. The CDR3 is CASTVWPGDGYTF. DNA of the CDR3: TGCGCCAGCACGGTCTGGCCGGGGGATGGCTACACCTTC.

This clone has a single count. V is TRBV5-1 and J is TRBJ2-1; 11 bases agree with TRBD2. V lost 1 base, J lost 6 bases, and 3 bases stayed unmatched. The CDR3 contains 15 residues. CDR1 and CDR2 (germline): SGHRS, YFSETQ. Written as DNA, the CDR3 is TGCGCCAGCAGCTTGCCCGGACTAGCGGGCAATGAGCAGTTCTTC. This translates into CASSLPGLAGNEQFF.

This chain joins TRBV5-6 and TRBJ2-3; 8 positions match TRBD2. CDR3 length equals 16 residues. J was trimmed by 3 bases and V by 0 bases; bases with no gene match: 6. CDR1 SGHDT and CDR2 YYEEEE come from the germline V gene. The CDR3 sequence: CASSLAGGGFTDTQYF. CDR3 coding DNA: TGTGCCAGCAGCTTGGCGGGGGGGGGTTTTACAGATACGCAGTATTTT.

In its sample, this clone was seen once. V is TRBV19 and J is TRBJ2-1; 7 positions agree with TRBD1. The CDR3 covers 14 residues. CDR1 and CDR2 from the germline V gene are LNHDA and SQIVND (reference sequence). J lost 10 bases, V lost 3 bases, and 9 bases had no gene match. CDR3 in amino acids: CASSIGNRGREQFF. As DNA, the CDR3 is TGTGCCAGTAGTATCGGGAACAGGGGAAGGGAGCAGTTCTTC.

The rearrangement uses TRBV28 and TRBJ2-2; TRBD2 aligns across 15 bases. Germline CDR1 MDHEN, CDR2 SYDVKM. The trim removed 4 bases at V and 6 bases at J, leaving 9 bases unmatched. The CDR3 totals 18 residues. Written as DNA, the CDR3 is TGTGCCAGCAGTTGGACTAGCGGGGGGGCCGGCGTCGCCGGGGAGCTGTTTTTT. The encoded protein is CASSWTSGGAGVAGELFF.

The V and J genes are TRBV7-3 and TRBJ2-1; the match to TRBD2 covers 11 bases. V lost 2 bases, J lost 9 bases, and 6 bases stayed unmatched. The germline gives CDR1 SGHTA, CDR2 FQGTGA. This CDR3 contains 15 residues. The CDR3 region has the DNA TGTGCCAGCAGCTTATTAGGAGGGACTAGCGGTGAGCAGTTCTTC. This translates into CASSLLGGTSGEQFF.

The V and J genes are TRBV28 and TRBJ2-7; weak D call: TRBD2 (5 bases). Germline V CDR1 and CDR2: MDHEN, SYDVKM. Deletions cut 7 bases from V and 0 bases from J, with 13 bases between. The CDR3 loop spans 14 amino acids. CDR3 coding DNA: TGTGCCAGCATCCGGCGGGTCGGCTCCTACGAGCAGTACTTC. It specifies CASIRRVGSYEQYF.

This clone was recorded once. The rearrangement joins TRBV7-6 to TRBJ2-5; TRBD2 is a possible D gene (7 bases). Trimming took 3 bases from V and 5 from J, leaving 22 bases between them. The CDR3 is 17 residues long. Germline CDR1 is SGHVS and CDR2 is FNYEAQ. The CDR3 region is CASSLGTAAGARETQYF. CDR3 nucleotides: TGTGCCAGCAGCTTGGGGACGGCGGCGGGGGCGAGGGAGACCCAGTACTTC.

The chain employs TRBV5-1 and TRBJ1-2, with 8 bases fitting TRBD1. The CDR3 sequence is 17 residues long. Trimming took 4 bases from V and 8 from J; bases not matched to a gene: 19. Germline CDR1 reads SGHRS; CDR2 reads YFSETQ. In nucleotides, the CDR3 is TGCGCCAGCAGCCCCCGGGGACAGGCCCTGACTGCACGGGGCTACACCTTC. It specifies CASSPRGQALTARGYTF.

This clone was seen a single time. V is TRBV9 and J is TRBJ2-3; 9 nucleotides agree with TRBD2. Germline V lookup: CDR1 SGDLS, CDR2 YYNGEE. The CDR3 length is 14 residues. V was clipped by 2 bases and J by 6 bases; unmatched bases: 4. The CDR3 loop is CASSVAGGPDTQYF. For the CDR3, the DNA is TGTGCCAGCAGCGTTGCGGGGGGGCCGGATACGCAGTATTTT.

V and J are TRBV5-4 and TRBJ2-1; D is possibly TRBD1 (6 bases). The CDR3 runs 16 residues. V dropped 2 bases and J dropped 7 bases, with 19 bases sitting between them. Germline-derived CDR1 and CDR2 are SGHNT and YYREEE (reference sequence). The CDR3 nucleotides are TGTGCCAGCAGCTTTGGGGGCTCTCCTTCTCTAAATGAGCAGTTCTTC. It codes for CASSFGGSPSLNEQFF.

The J gene is TRBJ2-2, the V gene TRBV4-2; 13 nucleotides align to TRBD2. Germline V gives CDR1 LGHNA, CDR2 YNFKEQ. This CDR3 is 18 amino acids long. Trimming cost V 3 bases and J 3 bases; bases outside gene matches: 7. In nucleotides, the CDR3 is TGTGCCAGCAGCCAGGGACTAGCGGGAATTCGGGACACCGGGGAGCTGTTTTTT. Translating gives CASSQGLAGIRDTGELFF.

This chain joins TRBV5-4 and TRBJ1-5; 8 positions agree with TRBD1. V lost 4 bases to trimming and J lost 3 bases; unmatched junction nucleotides: 6. This CDR3 contains 15 residues. CDR1 SGHNT and CDR2 YYREEE come from the germline V gene (reference sequence). This CDR3 reads CASSLGTGPNQPQHF. In DNA form, the CDR3 reads TGTGCCAGCAGCCTAGGGACAGGCCCCAATCAGCCCCAGCATTTT.

The V and J genes are TRBV7-2 and TRBJ2-2; 11 positions match TRBD2. Germline CDR1 and CDR2: SGHTA and FQGNSA. J gave up 2 bases and V 5 bases, and 4 bases lay outside the gene matches. The CDR3 length is 16 residues. This CDR3 is CASSMGLADNTGELFF. In DNA, the CDR3 is TGTGCCAGCAGCATGGGACTAGCGGATAACACCGGGGAGCTGTTTTTT.

The V gene is TRBV2, the J gene TRBJ1-3, with D unresolved. In germline, CDR1 is SNHLY, CDR2 FYNNEI. Deletions cut 6 bases from V and 9 bases from J, with 18 bases between. The CDR3 is 14 residues long. CDR3 sequence: CASRQDKASPTIYF. CDR3 nucleotides: TGTGCCAGCAGGCAAGACAAGGCCTCTCCCACCATATATTTT. The variable domain in full, completed from reference TRBV2 and TRBJ1-3, reads EPEVTQTPSHQVTQMGQEVILRCVPISNHLYFYWYRQILGQKVEFLVSFYNNEISEKSEIFDDQFSVERPDGSNFTLKIRSTKLEDSAMYFCASRQDKASPTIYFGEGSWLTVV.

V is TRBV6-5 and J is TRBJ1-1; 7 nucleotides align to TRBD1. Germline CDR1 MNHEY, CDR2 SVGAGI. The V and J ends lost 0 bases and 7 bases, in that order; junction bases with no gene match: 5. This CDR3 spans 14 amino acids. CDR3 sequence: CASSYSLHRGEAFF. CDR3 nucleotide sequence: TGTGCCAGCAGTTACTCCCTTCACAGGGGTGAAGCTTTCTTT.